The 19 T cell receptor beta chains below come from one sample, sequenced in a study of blood T cells in healthy people across ages. With a J-beta primer mix and a sample-barcoded 5' primer, a second PCR ran about 6 to 11 cycles. TCRdb analysed the 5' RACE reads with MiXCR anew, one entry per CDR3 protein. Among about 800,000 distinct CDR3 sequences listed, roughly 25% were seen once. These data were also reused for a study on T cells of mothers and their children.

The sequenced sample consisted of blood. These receptors all come from a boy aged 5-17 years in good health.

This clonotype was recorded a few times. V gene TRBV29-1 combines with J gene TRBJ1-4; 8 nucleotides line up with TRBD1. The germline CDR1 and CDR2 sequences are SQVTM and ANQGSEA. This CDR3 spans 14 amino acids. Trimming cost V 3 bases and J 4 bases; bases outside gene matches: 4. The CDR3 loop is CSVDRDRINEKLFF. In DNA form, the CDR3 reads TGCAGCGTTGACCGGGACAGGATTAATGAAAAACTGTTTTTT.

V usage is TRBV12-3 or TRBV12-4 and J usage is TRBJ2-1, with D possibly matching TRBD2 (5 bases). With 5 bases removed from V and 10 bases from J, the gap between germline ends came to 9 bases. The CDR3 consists of 11 residues. Here the CDR3 reads CASSNGLEQFF. Written as DNA, the CDR3 is TGTGCCAGCAGTAACGGACTCGAGCAGTTCTTC.

V and J are TRBV10-3 and TRBJ2-3, with 8 bases lining up with TRBD1. Germline CDR1 reads ENHRY; CDR2 reads SYGVKD. V dropped 4 bases and J dropped 0; count of bases not matched to a gene: 9. CDR3 length equals 17 residues. CDR3 DNA sequence: TGTGCCATCAGTGTGGACAGGGTGGGAACTAGCACAGATACGCAGTATTTT. As protein: CAISVDRVGTSTDTQYF.

The chain recombines TRBV13 with TRBJ1-4; D may be TRBD1 (5 bases). This CDR3 spans 15 amino acids. Trimming cost V 7 bases and J 7 bases, with 19 bases left between them. Looked up from germline, CDR1 is PRHDT and CDR2 is FYEKMQ (reference sequence). CDR3 residues: CASTLLGERAEKLFF. CDR3 nucleotide sequence: TGTGCCAGCACTTTGTTAGGGGAGCGGGCTGAAAAACTGTTTTTT. Full variable domain (outside the CDR3, taken from reference TRBV13 and TRBJ1-4): AAGVIQSPRHLIKEKRETATLKCYPIPRHDTVYWYQQGPGQDPQFLISFYEKMQSDKGSIPDRFSAQQFSDYHSELNMSSLELGDSALYFCASTLLGERAEKLFFGSGTQLSVL.

CDR3 sequence (DNA): TGTGCCAGCAGTTTTCTAGCGAGGGATACGCAGTATTTT. Translation gives CASSFLARDTQYF. The chain has TRBV12-3 or TRBV12-4 and TRBJ2-3; weak D call: TRBD2 (6 bases). V was clipped by 3 bases and J by 6 bases, with 10 bases between them. This CDR3 has 13 residues.

CDR3 in amino acids: CASTPGNPNEKLFF. CDR3 nucleotides: TGTGCCAGCACTCCGGGCAACCCCAATGAAAAACTGTTTTTT. V and J are TRBV28 and TRBJ1-4; D remains ambiguous. The CDR3 covers 14 residues. Germline values: CDR1 MDHEN, CDR2 SYDVKM. Trimming took off 7 bases at V and 5 bases at J, with 14 bases between the two ends.

As to this clonotype: The germline gene is not matched at one end of the junction; a read error may be the cause. This chain links TRBV2 with TRBJ1-4; no reliable D call. The CDR3 sequence is 16 residues long. Germline values: CDR1 SNHLY, CDR2 FYNNEI. CDR3 DNA: TGTACCAGCAGTGAAGCGCTTTTACGGAATAATGAAAAACTGTTTTTT. Its translation is CTSSEALLRNNEKLFF.

In its sample, this clonotype was seen a few times. This rearrangement joins TRBV6-1 to TRBJ1-4, with a weak D call TRBD1 (5 bases). Germline V gene data show CDR1 as MNHNS and CDR2 as SASEGT. V dropped 6 bases and J dropped 5 bases, with 13 bases sitting between them. The CDR3 loop spans 14 amino acids. CDR3 sequence reads: CASRETAYNEKLFF. The CDR3 DNA reads TGTGCCAGCAGGGAGACAGCTTACAATGAAAAACTGTTTTTT.

This clonotype was found a few times. The chain joins TRBV4-3 to TRBJ2-7; D gene ambiguous. The ends were cut back, 2 bases at V and 4 bases at J, with 12 bases in the middle. CDR3 size: 14 residues. Germline CDR1 reads LGHNA; CDR2 reads YSLEER. The CDR3, as DNA: TGCGCCAGCAGCCAAATCTACGGACCTTACGAGCAGTACTTC. The encoded protein is CASSQIYGPYEQYF.

This clonotype was observed a few times. The rearrangement uses TRBV4-3 and TRBJ2-1; D remains unclear. The CDR3 covers 17 residues. V was pared by 0 bases and J by 0 bases, with 12 bases between. The germline V gene has CDR1 LGHNA and CDR2 YSLEER. CDR3: CASSQDVVVSSYNEQFF. The CDR3 DNA is TGCGCCAGCAGCCAAGATGTAGTGGTTAGCTCCTACAATGAGCAGTTCTTC.

V gene TRBV5-1 combines with J gene TRBJ1-2, with D unresolved. CDR3 length: 12 amino acids. Germline lookup yields CDR1 SGHRS and CDR2 YFSETQ. The V end lost 5 bases, the J end lost 3 bases, and 8 bases lay between the germline ends. The CDR3 DNA reads as TGCGCCAGCAGAGTTTCAGACTATGGCTACACCTTC. Its translation: CASRVSDYGYTF.

The chain links TRBV9 to TRBJ2-5; tentative D call: TRBD2 (7 bases). V shed 0 bases and J shed 7 bases, with 16 bases lying between them. CDR1 and CDR2 (germline): SGDLS, YYNGEE. The CDR3 extends over 15 amino acids. CDR3 DNA sequence: TGTGCCAGCAGCGTAGAGGGCGGGGGCGGCTGGACCCAGTACTTC. Translating it yields CASSVEGGGGWTQYF. The full variable domain, in which reference TRBV9 and TRBJ2-5 provide the parts outside the CDR3, is DSGVTQTPKHLITATGQRVTLRCSPRSGDLSVYWYQQSLDQGLQFLIQYYNGEERAKGNILERFSAQQFPDLHSELNLSSLELGDSALYFCASSVEGGGGWTQYFGPGTRLLVL.

The chain combines TRBV6-1 with TRBJ1-3; 8 nucleotides line up with TRBD1. The CDR3 contains 16 residues. The germline CDR1 and CDR2 sequences are MNHNS and SASEGT. Trimming took 6 bases from V and 2 from J; bases not matched to a gene: 9. In nucleotides, the CDR3 is TGTGCCAGCAGCAACCAGGGACAGGCAACTGGAAACACCATATATTTT. Translated, it gives CASSNQGQATGNTIYF.

The chain is built from TRBV7-2 and TRBJ2-5; the D gene could be TRBD1 or TRBD2 (7 bases each). Germline lookup yields CDR1 SGHTA and CDR2 FQGNSA. Trimming removed 2 bases from V and 11 bases from J, with 21 bases in between. This CDR3 region has 15 residues. The CDR3 here is CASSLREGAMNGQYF. The CDR3, as DNA: TGTGCCAGCAGCTTAAGGGAGGGGGCGATGAACGGGCAGTACTTC. The full variable domain, completed using reference TRBV7-2 and TRBJ2-5, is GAGVSQSPSNKVTEKGKDVELRCDPISGHTALYWYRQSLGQGLEFLIYFQGNSAPDKSGLPSDRFSAERTGGSVSTLTIQRTQQEDSAVYLCASSLREGAMNGQYFGPGTRLLVL.

This clonotype appeared a few times. V gene TRBV5-1 combines with J gene TRBJ2-5; 10 bases map to TRBD1. After removal of 4 bases from V and 5 bases from J, the junction contained 8 bases not matched to a gene. This CDR3 has 15 amino acids. Germline lookup yields CDR1 SGHRS and CDR2 YFSETQ. The chain's CDR3 is CASSLGTGVWETQYF. The CDR3 DNA reads as TGCGCCAGCAGCCTTGGGACAGGGGTCTGGGAGACCCAGTACTTC.

The chain joins TRBV29-1 to TRBJ1-2; no clear D. The V end lost 5 bases, the J end lost 4 bases, and 11 bases lay between the germline ends. CDR3 size: 12 residues. Germline values: CDR1 SQVTM, CDR2 ANQGSEA. The CDR3 DNA reads as TGCAGCGTTCACGACGGGATCTATGGCTACACCTTC. Amino acid sequence: CSVHDGIYGYTF.

This chain's CDR3 is CSVGLAPYQETQYF. The CDR3 DNA reads as TGCAGCGTTGGACTAGCGCCCTACCAAGAGACCCAGTACTTC. The chain has TRBV29-1 and TRBJ2-5; 8 bases are shared with TRBD2. This CDR3 is built from 14 residues. Germline V gene sequence: CDR1 SQVTM, CDR2 ANQGSEA. V was clipped by 4 bases and J by 0 bases; unmatched bases: 4. The whole variable domain, remainder taken from reference TRBV29-1 and TRBJ2-5, is SAVISQKPSRDICQRGTSLTIQCQVDSQVTMMFWYRQQPGQSLTLIATANQGSEATYESGFVIDKFPISRPNLTFSTLTVSNMSPEDSSIYLCSVGLAPYQETQYFGPGTRLLVL.

This clonotype has more than one count but fewer than ten. This chain connects TRBV6-6 to TRBJ2-7, with D unclear. This CDR3 region has 15 residues. Trimming stripped 5 bases from V and 2 bases from J, with 16 bases between. Germline values: CDR1 MNHNY, CDR2 SVGAGI (reference sequence). CDR3: CASSGTDASTYEQYF. CDR3 bases: TGTGCCAGCAGTGGAACGGACGCCAGCACCTACGAGCAGTACTTC.

With regard to this clonotype: Germline is not matched at one junction end, which may reflect a read error. The chain couples TRBV5-5 to TRBJ1-4, with D hard to call. Germline V gives CDR1 SGHKS, CDR2 YYEKEE (reference sequence). The length of the CDR3 is 16 residues. The CDR3 DNA follows: TGTGCCGGCAGCTTACTTCCCCCGGCGCCTAATGAAAAACTGTTTTTT. Residues: CAGSLLPPAPNEKLFF.